One sample yielded the 12 T cell receptor beta chains listed below, sequenced in a study of T-cell reconstitution after alpha-beta-depleted transplantation in children. Unique molecular identifiers were incorporated during preparation of the TCRbeta library. TCRdb reprocessed the PCR reads with MiXCR, giving one entry per CDR3 protein. The sample consists of 100,000 to 120,000 distinct CDR3 sequences, over 9% of them appearing once. The sequencing here drew on PBMCs from the stem cell graft donor, taken from the stem cell graft. These receptors came from a human donor who donated a stem cell graft to a child with acute lymphoblastic leukemia.

This clonotype was picked up many times. The rearrangement links TRBV5-5 to TRBJ2-2, with D unresolved. Deletions cut 4 bases from V and 0 bases from J, with 4 bases between. The CDR3 extends over 13 amino acids. Germline values: CDR1 SGHKS, CDR2 YYEKEE (reference sequence). The CDR3 loop reads CASSLPNTGELFF. CDR3 nucleotides: TGTGCCAGCAGCCTACCGAACACCGGGGAGCTGTTTTTT.

This clonotype was counted ten times or more. The rearrangement joins TRBV18 to TRBJ1-1; a possible D gene is TRBD1 (5 bases). V was shortened by 3 bases and J by 1 base, with 18 bases between the two germline ends. Looked up from germline, CDR1 is KGHSH and CDR2 is LQKENI. The length of the CDR3 is 17 residues. For the CDR3, the DNA is TGTGCCAGCTCACCGATACTAGCCCCAACAGGGAACACTGAAGCTTTCTTT. This encodes CASSPILAPTGNTEAFF.

This clonotype was counted at least ten times. This chain joins TRBV10-3 and TRBJ2-7; tentatively, D is TRBD1 (7 bases). Germline values: CDR1 ENHRY, CDR2 SYGVKD. CDR3 length: 13 amino acids. The ends were cut back, 11 bases at V and 2 bases at J, with 16 bases in the middle. Written as DNA, the CDR3 is TGTGCCGCCCGGAGGGACAGTCCCTACGAGCAGTACTTC. Its translation is CAARRDSPYEQYF.

At least ten counts were recorded for this clonotype. The genes are TRBV3-1 and TRBJ1-2; D uncertain. There are 14 residues in the CDR3. V dropped 0 bases and J dropped 6 bases, with 11 bases sitting between them. Per germline, CDR1 LGHDT and CDR2 YNNKEL (reference sequence). CDR3 residues: CASSQDGGRNGYTF. CDR3 bases: TGTGCCAGCAGCCAAGATGGCGGGAGAAATGGCTACACCTTC.

This clonotype was counted many times. V usage is TRBV5-1 and J usage is TRBJ2-5; no firm D call. The germline CDR1 and CDR2 sequences are SGHRS and YFSETQ. V was clipped by 2 bases and J by 4 bases, with 6 bases between them. The CDR3 has 12 residues. The DNA of the CDR3 is TGCGCCAGCAGCTTACCACGAGAGACCCAGTACTTC. This codes for CASSLPRETQYF.

The sample holds many counts of this clonotype. V is TRBV4-3 and J is TRBJ2-3; no clear D gene. V lost 4 bases to trimming and J lost 6 bases, with 11 bases between them. Germline CDR1 is LGHNA and CDR2 is YSLEER. The CDR3 has 13 amino acids. CDR3 nucleotides: TGCGCCAGCAGCCCCGACAATATTGATACGCAGTATTTT. It translates to CASSPDNIDTQYF.

This clonotype was counted ten times or more. The chain recombines TRBV5-1 with TRBJ2-5; unclear D gene. The CDR3 has 12 residues. Germline V CDR1 and CDR2: SGHRS, YFSETQ. Trimming took off 5 bases at V and 5 bases at J, with 10 bases between the two ends. CDR3 bases: TGCGCCAGCAGAGTTCCTGGGGAGACCCAGTACTTC. Translated: CASRVPGETQYF.

The J gene is TRBJ2-1, the V gene TRBV30; D is undetermined. The CDR3 sequence is 14 residues long. Trimming took off 5 bases at V and 1 base at J, with 12 bases between the two ends. Germline CDR1 GTSNPN, CDR2 SVGIG (reference sequence). CDR3 nucleotides: TGTGCCTGGTTATCGACCGAATCCTACAATGAGCAGTTCTTC. It specifies CAWLSTESYNEQFF.

This clonotype showed up many times. The chain couples TRBV5-5 to TRBJ2-1, with D unresolved. Germline assignment: CDR1 SGHKS and CDR2 YYEKEE (reference sequence). The CDR3 is 15 amino acids. Deletions cut 1 base from V and 2 bases from J, with 10 bases between. The chain's CDR3 is CASSLMGRTYNEQFF. CDR3 nucleotides: TGTGCCAGCAGCTTGATGGGCAGAACCTACAATGAGCAGTTCTTC.

This chain connects TRBV4-3 to TRBJ2-3; tentative D call: TRBD2 (6 bases). The CDR3 loop spans 16 amino acids. Trimming cost V 3 bases and J 3 bases, with 16 bases left between them. Germline V lookup: CDR1 LGHNA, CDR2 YSLEER. CDR3 nucleotides: TGCGCCAGCAGCCACCCCCAACCGGGAGCAACAGATACGCAGTATTTT. As protein: CASSHPQPGATDTQYF.

This clonotype was detected a few times. The chain couples TRBV4-2 to TRBJ2-3, with D perhaps assigned TRBD1 or TRBD2 (6 bases each). Between the trimmed V and J ends, which lost 3 bases and 6 bases, there was a span of 25 bases. The CDR3 is 18 amino acids. CDR1 is LGHNA and CDR2 is YNFKEQ in the germline V gene. The CDR3 DNA sequence: TGTGCCAGCAGCCAGGAACCCCACGGAAGCGGAGGGGGTGATACGCAGTATTTT. Translating gives CASSQEPHGSGGGDTQYF.

In its sample, this clonotype was seen many times. The V gene is TRBV7-2, the J gene TRBJ2-7; 12 nucleotides line up with TRBD2. V shed 2 bases, J shed 4 bases, and the junction held 3 bases outside the gene matches. Germline V gene sequence: CDR1 SGHTA, CDR2 FQGNSA. The CDR3 length is 15 residues. CDR3 loop: CASSLSTSGGYEQYF. CDR3 DNA: TGTGCCAGCAGCTTATCCACTAGCGGGGGGTACGAGCAGTACTTC.